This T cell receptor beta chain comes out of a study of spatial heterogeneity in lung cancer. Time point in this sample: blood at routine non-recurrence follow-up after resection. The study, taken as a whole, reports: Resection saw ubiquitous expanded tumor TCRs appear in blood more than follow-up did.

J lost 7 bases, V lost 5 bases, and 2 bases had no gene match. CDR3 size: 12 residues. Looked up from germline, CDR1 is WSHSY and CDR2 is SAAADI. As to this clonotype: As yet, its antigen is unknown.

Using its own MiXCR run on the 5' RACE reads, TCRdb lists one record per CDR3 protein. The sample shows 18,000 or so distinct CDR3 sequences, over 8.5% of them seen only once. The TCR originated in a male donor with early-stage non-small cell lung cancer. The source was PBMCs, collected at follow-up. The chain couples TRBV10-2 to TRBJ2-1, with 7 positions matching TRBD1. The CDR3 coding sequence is TGCGCCAGCAGTTGGGGACAGAATGAGCAGTTCTTC. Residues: CASSWGQNEQFF.